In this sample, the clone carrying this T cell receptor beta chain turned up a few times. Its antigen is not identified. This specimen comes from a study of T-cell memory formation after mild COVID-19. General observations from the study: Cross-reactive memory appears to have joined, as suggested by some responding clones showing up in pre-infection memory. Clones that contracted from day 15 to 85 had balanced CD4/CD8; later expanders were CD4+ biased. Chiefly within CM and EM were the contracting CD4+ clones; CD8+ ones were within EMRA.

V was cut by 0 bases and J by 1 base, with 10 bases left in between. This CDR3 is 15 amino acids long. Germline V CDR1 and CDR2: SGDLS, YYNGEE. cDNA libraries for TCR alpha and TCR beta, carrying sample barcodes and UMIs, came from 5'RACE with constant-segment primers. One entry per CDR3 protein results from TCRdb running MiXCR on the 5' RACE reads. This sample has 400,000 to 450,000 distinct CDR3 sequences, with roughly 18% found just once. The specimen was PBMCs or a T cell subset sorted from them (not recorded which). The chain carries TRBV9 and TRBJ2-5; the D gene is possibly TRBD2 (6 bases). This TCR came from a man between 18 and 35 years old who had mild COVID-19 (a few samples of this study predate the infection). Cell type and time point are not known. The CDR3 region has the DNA TGTGCCAGCAGCGTAGGGGGGGATCGCCAAGAGACCCAGTACTTC. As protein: CASSVGGDRQETQYF.